The next 21 T cell receptor beta chains were all read from a single sample in a study of cytomegalovirus exposure and HLA in healthy donors. PCR amplification relied on 60 Vbeta primers (plus 13 Jbeta primers). Sequencing used immunoSEQ multiplex PCR; TCRdb keeps in-frame clones, though not all of them. The sample includes 150,000 to 200,000 clones, 75% to 90% of them seen just once. The specimen was PBMCs. The origin of the receptors is a woman in her late teens or twenties in good health and CMV-seronegative.

The chain combines TRBV18 with TRBJ1-4, with D unresolved. The germline V gene encodes CDR1 KGHSH and CDR2 LQKENI. Between the trimmed V and J ends, which lost 0 bases and 0 bases, there was a span of 5 bases. The CDR3 consists of 15 residues. CDR3 nucleotide sequence: TGTGCCAGCTCACCACCCGGTGCAACTAATGAAAAACTGTTTTTT. This translates into CASSPPGATNEKLFF.

This clone appeared a single time. The chain recombines TRBV7-9 with TRBJ2-7; 7 positions agree with TRBD1. CDR3 length: 15 amino acids. Germline V gene data show CDR1 as SEHNR and CDR2 as FQNEAQ (reference sequence). Trimming at V came to 5 bases and at J to 3 bases, leaving 10 bases not matched to a gene. CDR3 sequence reads: CASSRGPGGIYEQYF. In nucleotides, the CDR3 is TGTGCCAGCAGCCGAGGTCCAGGGGGTATCTACGAGCAGTACTTC. The full variable domain, its missing parts supplied by reference TRBV7-9 and TRBJ2-7, is DTGVSQNPRHKITKRGQNVTFRCDPISEHNRLYWYRQTLGQGPEFLTYFQNEAQLEKSRLLSDRFSAERPKGSFSTLEIQRTEQGDSAMYLCASSRGPGGIYEQYFGPGTRLTVT.

This rearrangement joins TRBV7-3 to TRBJ2-2, with 16 bases fitting TRBD2. The CDR3 has 18 residues. J was trimmed by 1 base and V by 7 bases; bases with no gene match: 6. Germline assignment: CDR1 SGHTA and CDR2 FQGTGA. DNA for the CDR3: TGTGCCAGCAACCCTGGGACTAGCGGGAGGGGGAACACCGGGGAGCTGTTTTTT. This translates into CASNPGTSGRGNTGELFF. Complete variable domain (other parts from reference TRBV7-3 and TRBJ2-2): GAGVSQTPSNKVTEKGKYVELRCDPISGHTALYWYRQSLGQGPEFLIYFQGTGAADDSGLPNDRFFAVRPEGSVSTLKIQRTERGDSAVYLCASNPGTSGRGNTGELFFGEGSRLTVL.

The chain recombines TRBV5-4 with TRBJ1-1; tentatively, D is TRBD1 (6 bases). CDR1 is SGHNT and CDR2 is YYREEE in the germline V gene (reference sequence). V was shortened by 5 bases and J by 1 base, with 12 bases between the two germline ends. This CDR3 contains 14 residues. CDR3 nucleotides: TGTGCCAGCAGTCAAGGGACACGGAACACTGAAGCTTTCTTT. Translation: CASSQGTRNTEAFF. The full variable domain, in which reference TRBV5-4 and TRBJ1-1 provide the parts outside the CDR3, is ETGVTQSPTHLIKTRGQQVTLRCSSQSGHNTVSWYQQALGQGPQFIFQYYREEENGRGNFPPRFSGLQFPNYSSELNVNALELDDSALYLCASSQGTRNTEAFFGQGTRLTVV.

The chain couples TRBV10-1 to TRBJ2-1, with D possibly TRBD1 on 5 matching bases. The V end lost 3 bases, the J end lost 7 bases, and 13 bases lay between the germline ends. This CDR3 is 14 amino acids long. CDR1 and CDR2 from the germline V gene are WNHNN and SYGVQD (reference sequence). The CDR3 reads CASSESGPGNEQFF. Here the CDR3 DNA reads TGCGCCAGCAGTGAATCAGGGCCCGGTAATGAGCAGTTCTTC.

The gene calls are TRBV5-6 and TRBJ2-2; D is perhaps TRBD1 (6 bases). Germline V gene sequence: CDR1 SGHDT, CDR2 YYEEEE. This CDR3 region has 12 residues. The V gene lost 9 bases and the J gene lost 7 bases, with 13 bases spanning the gap. Here the CDR3 reads CATTGTGGELFF. The CDR3 nucleotides are TGTGCCACTACAGGGACGGGCGGGGAGCTGTTTTTT.

V and J are TRBV7-2 and TRBJ2-7; 10 bases map to TRBD2. CDR1 SGHTA and CDR2 FQGNSA come from the germline V gene. The CDR3 runs to 14 residues. Germline trimming cut 5 bases from V and 4 bases from J; bases unmatched to any gene: 5. For the CDR3, the DNA is TGTGCCAGCAGCCTACTAGCGGGATATTACGAGCAGTACTTC. As protein: CASSLLAGYYEQYF.

The chain is built from TRBV4-1 and TRBJ2-7; 11 nucleotides agree with TRBD2. Germline trimming cut 1 base from V and 2 bases from J; bases unmatched to any gene: 4. This CDR3 has 16 residues. From germline, CDR1 is MGHRA and CDR2 YSYEKL. The CDR3 loop is CASSQALAGGTYEQYF. The CDR3 DNA is TGCGCCAGCAGCCAAGCCTTAGCGGGAGGGACCTACGAGCAGTACTTC.

V usage is TRBV2 and J usage is TRBJ1-5; D gene ambiguous. The ends were cut back, 5 bases at V and 0 bases at J, with 11 bases in the middle. The CDR3 runs to 15 residues. Germline lookup yields CDR1 SNHLY and CDR2 FYNNEI. CDR3 coding DNA: TGTGCCAGCAGTTCGGCTTCAGGTAGCAATCAGCCCCAGCATTTT. Its protein product is CASSSASGSNQPQHF.

This clone is a singleton in its sample. This chain joins TRBV6-1 and TRBJ2-7; 10 bases map to TRBD1. CDR1 and CDR2 from the germline V gene are MNHNS and SASEGT. After removal of 3 bases from V and 4 bases from J, the junction contained 12 bases not matched to a gene. The CDR3 spans 17 residues. In DNA, the CDR3 is TGTGCCAGCAGTGATCAGGACTGGATGGGACAGGGGTACGAGCAGTACTTC. Its translation: CASSDQDWMGQGYEQYF.

This chain connects TRBV29-1 to TRBJ1-1; D possibly corresponds to TRBD1 (6 bases). With 2 bases removed from V and 5 bases from J, the gap between germline ends came to 12 bases. CDR3 length: 13 residues. Per the germline V gene, CDR1 is SQVTM and CDR2 is ANQGSEA. Here the CDR3 reads CSVEPRGRTEAFF. CDR3 coding DNA: TGCAGCGTTGAACCCAGGGGAAGGACTGAAGCTTTCTTT.

The V gene is TRBV6-1, the J gene TRBJ1-2; D is perhaps TRBD1 (5 bases). Trimming took 3 bases from V and 8 from J, leaving 10 bases between them. Germline CDR1 reads MNHNS; CDR2 reads SASEGT. This CDR3 is built from 12 residues. The CDR3 coding sequence is TGTGCCAGCAGTGACCCGGGGGAAGGCTACACCTTC. Residues: CASSDPGEGYTF.

The rearrangement uses TRBV19 and TRBJ2-5, with a possible D match to TRBD1 (6 bases). Germline V lookup: CDR1 LNHDA, CDR2 SQIVND (reference sequence). The CDR3 has 14 amino acids. The V and J ends lost 5 bases and 7 bases respectively, with 17 bases between them. The CDR3 sequence is CASSSSRGDVTQYF. In DNA, the CDR3 is TGTGCCAGTAGTTCAAGCAGGGGAGACGTGACCCAGTACTTC.

V usage is TRBV5-6 and J usage is TRBJ1-2, with D hard to call. From germline, CDR1 is SGHDT and CDR2 YYEEEE. The V end lost 2 bases, the J end lost 2 bases, and 7 bases lay between the germline ends. This CDR3 is 13 amino acids long. DNA of the CDR3: TGTGCCAGCAGCTTACGAGAGAACTATGGCTACACCTTC. It encodes CASSLRENYGYTF.

The CDR3 protein is CASSNLAGSTDTQYF. The CDR3 bases are TGTGCCAGCAGCAACTTAGCGGGGAGCACAGATACGCAGTATTTT. The chain couples TRBV9 to TRBJ2-3; 8 nucleotides align to TRBD2. The germline V gene encodes CDR1 SGDLS and CDR2 YYNGEE. This CDR3 has 15 residues. J was trimmed by 0 bases and V by 4 bases; bases with no gene match: 4.

This sequence joins TRBV7-2 and TRBJ2-3; D not certain. With 2 bases removed from V and 4 bases from J, the gap between germline ends came to 13 bases. In germline, CDR1 is SGHTA, CDR2 FQGNSA. This CDR3 is built from 15 residues. Written as DNA, the CDR3 is TGTGCCAGCAGCTTAAATTCGGTGGTGGCAGATACGCAGTATTTT. As protein: CASSLNSVVADTQYF. Complete variable domain (other parts from reference TRBV7-2 and TRBJ2-3): GAGVSQSPSNKVTEKGKDVELRCDPISGHTALYWYRQSLGQGLEFLIYFQGNSAPDKSGLPSDRFSAERTGGSVSTLTIQRTQQEDSAVYLCASSLNSVVADTQYFGPGTRLTVL.

This sequence joins TRBV19 and TRBJ2-3; 7 bases are shared with TRBD1. The CDR3 has 14 amino acids. With V trimmed by 6 bases and J by 4 bases, 7 bases remained unmatched. The germline gives CDR1 LNHDA, CDR2 SQIVND (reference sequence). This CDR3 is CASRNRGNADTQYF. For the CDR3, the DNA is TGTGCCAGTAGAAACAGGGGCAACGCAGATACGCAGTATTTT.

V is TRBV28 and J is TRBJ2-5, with unresolved D. V lost 3 bases to trimming and J lost 5 bases, with 10 bases between them. This CDR3 contains 13 residues. Looked up from germline, CDR1 is MDHEN and CDR2 is SYDVKM. The CDR3 DNA follows: TGTGCCAGCAGTTTTGCCCGGTGGGAGACCCAGTACTTC. Translation gives CASSFARWETQYF.

The V gene is TRBV18, the J gene TRBJ1-1; the D is unclear. The CDR3 sequence is 16 residues long. Trimming took off 1 base at V and 1 base at J, with 13 bases between the two ends. The germline CDR1 and CDR2 sequences are KGHSH and LQKENI. CDR3 bases: TGTGCCAGCTCACCACGAGCGTCTCTCGAGAACACTGAAGCTTTCTTT. Its protein is CASSPRASLENTEAFF.

The chain joins TRBV5-1 to TRBJ2-7; TRBD2 aligns across 8 bases. The CDR3 sequence is 15 residues long. Germline assignment: CDR1 SGHRS and CDR2 YFSETQ. J gave up 7 bases and V 1 base, and 10 bases lay outside the gene matches. The chain's CDR3 is CASSLYPGGRGEQYF. The CDR3 region has the DNA TGCGCCAGCAGCTTGTACCCGGGAGGGCGAGGGGAGCAGTACTTC.

V usage is TRBV5-4 and J usage is TRBJ2-4, with TRBD1 as a possible D gene (6 bases). The germline CDR1 and CDR2 sequences are SGHNT and YYREEE (reference sequence). The CDR3 is 14 amino acids. V was trimmed by 5 bases and J by 1 base, leaving 10 bases between them. The CDR3 here is CASSFQGAKNIQYF. As DNA, the CDR3 is TGTGCCAGCAGTTTTCAGGGGGCCAAAAACATTCAGTACTTC.